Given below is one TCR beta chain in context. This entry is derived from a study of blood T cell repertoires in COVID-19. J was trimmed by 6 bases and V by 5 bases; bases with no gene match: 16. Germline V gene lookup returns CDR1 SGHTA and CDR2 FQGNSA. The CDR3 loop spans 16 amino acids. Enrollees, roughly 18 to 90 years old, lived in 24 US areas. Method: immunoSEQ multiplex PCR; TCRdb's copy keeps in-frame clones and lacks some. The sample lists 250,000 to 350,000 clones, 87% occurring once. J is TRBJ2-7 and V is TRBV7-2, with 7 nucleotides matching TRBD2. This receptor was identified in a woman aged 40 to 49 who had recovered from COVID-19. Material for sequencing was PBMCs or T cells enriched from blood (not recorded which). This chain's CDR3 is CASSDPGRRRVIEQYF. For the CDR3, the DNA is TGTGCCAGCAGCGACCCCGGGAGGAGGAGAGTGATCGAGCAGTACTTC. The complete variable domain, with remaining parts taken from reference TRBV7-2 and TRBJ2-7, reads GAGVSQSPSNKVTEKGKDVELRCDPISGHTALYWYRQSLGQGLEFLIYFQGNSAPDKSGLPSDRFSAERTGGSVSTLTIQRTQQEDSAVYLCASSDPGRRRVIEQYFGPGTRLTVT.